Listed here are 23 T cell receptor beta chains from one sample, sequenced in a study of CD8 T cells in ankylosing spondylitis. Regarding the study as a whole: What seemed typical of ankylosing spondylitis blood was a TCR beta motif built from roughly eight highly homologous variants.

Antigen specificity for these receptors is unknown. Via MiXCR, TCRdb re-called the 5' RACE reads, giving one row per CDR3 protein. The sample contains more than 650,000 distinct CDR3 sequences, about 11% of which appear only once. The source material was blood, either unsorted or a sorted T cell fraction (not recorded which). The receptors shown here come from a male donor with ankylosing spondylitis.

Details on this clonotype: Its ends do not fully match the called genes, so a read error is possible. This chain joins TRBV5-6 and TRBJ1-5; D uncertain. The CDR3 has 14 residues. Per the germline V gene, CDR1 is SGHDT and CDR2 is YYEEEE. DNA for the CDR3: TGTGCCAGCAGCTTGTTCAGTCTCAATCAACCCCAGCATTTT. The encoded protein is CASSLFSLNQPQHF.

This clonotype was found a few times. The chain couples TRBV5-1 to TRBJ1-1; D may be TRBD1 (6 bases). This CDR3 contains 15 residues. V lost 4 bases and J lost 1, with 14 bases in between. CDR1 is SGHRS and CDR2 is YFSETQ in the germline V gene. The CDR3 protein is CASSTHRASNTEAFF. DNA for the CDR3: TGCGCCAGCAGCACACACAGGGCCTCGAACACTGAAGCTTTCTTT. The variable domain in full, completed from reference TRBV5-1 and TRBJ1-1, reads KAGVTQTPRYLIKTRGQQVTLSCSPISGHRSVSWYQQTPGQGLQFLFEYFSETQRNKGNFPGRFSGRQFSNSRSEMNVSTLELGDSALYLCASSTHRASNTEAFFGQGTRLTVV.

The CDR3, as DNA: TGCGCCAGCGGACAGGGGCGTATTTCCTACGAGCAGTACTTC. It codes for CASGQGRISYEQYF. The rearrangement uses TRBV10-2 and TRBJ2-7, with TRBD1 identical over 9 bases. Germline V lookup: CDR1 WSHSY, CDR2 SAAADI. Trimming cost V 8 bases and J 1 base; bases outside gene matches: 6. The CDR3 spans 14 residues.

This clonotype came up many times. The chain combines TRBV29-1 with TRBJ2-3; tentatively, D is TRBD2 (5 bases). The CDR3 consists of 14 residues. The germline V gene encodes CDR1 SQVTM and CDR2 ANQGSEA. V lost 8 bases to trimming and J lost 0 bases, with 15 bases between them. CDR3 region: CSSAGGGSTDTQYF. CDR3 nucleotide sequence: TGCAGCTCGGCGGGCGGAGGCAGCACAGATACGCAGTATTTT.

This clonotype was seen only a few times. V usage is TRBV5-6 and J usage is TRBJ2-7, with 9 nucleotides matching TRBD1. Germline CDR1 and CDR2: SGHDT and YYEEEE. Trimming removed 2 bases from V and 9 bases from J; junction bases left unmatched: 9. The CDR3 has 14 amino acids. DNA for the CDR3: TGTGCCAGCAGCTTTCCGGGACAGGGAGTTGGGCAGTACTTC. Residues: CASSFPGQGVGQYF.

This clonotype was counted between two and nine times. The chain recombines TRBV4-3 with TRBJ2-1; no reliable D call. The CDR3 sequence is 16 residues long. V was clipped by 4 bases and J by 4 bases, with 17 bases between them. The germline gives CDR1 LGHNA, CDR2 YSLEER. The CDR3 is CASSPTRSAGYNEQFF. The CDR3 DNA reads as TGCGCCAGCAGCCCGACCCGCTCCGCAGGTTACAATGAGCAGTTCTTC.

The chain joins TRBV29-1 to TRBJ2-5, with 7 bases matching TRBD1. J was trimmed by 1 base and V by 7 bases; bases with no gene match: 9. CDR1 and CDR2 from the germline V gene are SQVTM and ANQGSEA. The length of the CDR3 is 14 residues. This CDR3 is CSGYRGPIQETQYF. CDR3 in DNA: TGCAGCGGATACAGGGGACCCATCCAAGAGACCCAGTACTTC.

This clonotype was detected only a few times. The chain uses TRBV6-5 and TRBJ2-5; the D call may be TRBD1 or TRBD2 (5 bases each). V was clipped by 0 bases and J by 13 bases, with 12 bases between them. Per germline, CDR1 MNHEY and CDR2 SVGAGI. This CDR3 has 12 residues. The CDR3 reads CASSYSREKPYF. In nucleotides, the CDR3 is TGTGCCAGCAGTTACTCCAGGGAGAAACCGTACTTC.

The J gene is TRBJ2-2, the V gene TRBV5-4, with D possibly TRBD1 on 5 matching bases. Trimming cost V 2 bases and J 6 bases, with 14 bases left between them. CDR1 SGHNT and CDR2 YYREEE come from the germline V gene (reference sequence). The CDR3 totals 15 residues. The CDR3 nucleotides read TGTGCCAGCAGCTTAGGTTCAGGGTGGTCCGGGGAGCTGTTTTTT. Translating it yields CASSLGSGWSGELFF.

This clonotype has a count of ten or more. The rearrangement uses TRBV6-1 and TRBJ2-7; 8 bases fit TRBD1. V lost 5 bases and J lost 7; bases outside the gene matches: 10. Per the germline V gene, CDR1 is MNHNS and CDR2 is SASEGT. The length of the CDR3 is 14 residues. The CDR3 sequence is CASSRGQDLGEQYF. CDR3 bases: TGTGCCAGCAGTCGGGGACAGGACCTTGGGGAGCAGTACTTC.

A few counts support this clonotype. V is TRBV20-1 and J is TRBJ2-2; D tentatively reads TRBD1 or TRBD2 (5 bases each). V was trimmed by 3 bases and J by 0 bases, leaving 14 bases between them. CDR3 size: 16 residues. Germline CDR1 and CDR2: DFQATT and SNEGSKA (reference sequence). As DNA, the CDR3 is TGCAGTGCTAGCAAAATGGGACGCACGAACACCGGGGAGCTGTTTTTT. This gives the protein CSASKMGRTNTGELFF.

CDR3 residues: CSAYQGASEAFF. CDR3 bases: TGCAGTGCCTACCAGGGGGCCTCTGAAGCTTTCTTT. The chain employs TRBV20-1 and TRBJ1-1, with TRBD1 matching over 8 bases. This CDR3 region has 12 residues. In germline, CDR1 is DFQATT, CDR2 SNEGSKA (reference sequence). After removal of 6 bases from V and 6 bases from J, the junction contained 6 bases not matched to a gene.

V gene TRBV12-3 or TRBV12-4 combines with J gene TRBJ2-1; unclear D gene. The V end lost 3 bases, the J end lost 4 bases, and 10 bases lay between the germline ends. This CDR3 has 14 residues. This chain's CDR3 is CASSLSPVYNEQFF. CDR3 bases: TGTGCCAGCAGTTTGTCTCCAGTTTACAATGAGCAGTTCTTC.

Here the CDR3 reads CASTLAGPRDTQYF. The CDR3 DNA follows: TGTGCCAGCACCCTAGCGGGGCCCAGAGATACGCAGTATTTT. The V call is TRBV12-3 or TRBV12-4, the J call TRBJ2-3; TRBD2 aligns across 9 bases. The CDR3 runs to 14 residues. V lost 7 bases to trimming and J lost 5 bases; unmatched junction nucleotides: 7.

The genes are TRBV20-1 and TRBJ2-3; D is undetermined. Germline CDR1 DFQATT, CDR2 SNEGSKA (reference sequence). The CDR3 totals 14 residues. V was shortened by 5 bases and J by 2 bases, with 14 bases between the two germline ends. In DNA form, the CDR3 reads TGCAGTGCTCGGCCCATACACTACACAGATACGCAGTATTTT. Its protein is CSARPIHYTDTQYF.

This clonotype has only a few counts. This chain connects TRBV18 to TRBJ2-5; D is unclear. CDR1 KGHSH and CDR2 LQKENI come from the germline V gene. The CDR3 totals 13 residues. The V end was cut by 6 bases, the J end by 2 bases, with 10 bases between. This CDR3 is CASSPKVQETQYF. The CDR3 region has the DNA TGTGCCAGCTCCCCAAAGGTTCAAGAGACCCAGTACTTC.

The chain couples TRBV11-2 to TRBJ2-3, with D perhaps matching TRBD2 (6 bases). The length of the CDR3 is 16 residues. Trimming pared 1 base from V and 4 bases from J, leaving 15 bases between. In germline, CDR1 is SGHAT, CDR2 FQNNGV. CDR3 sequence (DNA): TGTGCCAGCAGCTTAGCGGGGGTCTACTCCGCAGATACGCAGTATTTT. Translation: CASSLAGVYSADTQYF.

The rearrangement uses TRBV20-1 and TRBJ1-2, with D maybe TRBD1 (6 bases). The CDR3 extends over 15 amino acids. Trimming pared 3 bases from V and 4 bases from J, leaving 18 bases between. Germline values: CDR1 DFQATT, CDR2 SNEGSKA (reference sequence). The CDR3 bases are TGCAGTGCTAGCGCAGGGGAGAGTGGCGGCTATGGCTACACCTTC. The encoded protein is CSASAGESGGYGYTF.

The sample holds a few counts of this clonotype. This chain uses TRBV7-3 with TRBJ2-1; D gene uncertain. The CDR3 covers 12 residues. Per germline, CDR1 SGHTA and CDR2 FQGTGA. Deletions cut 5 bases from V and 9 bases from J, with 11 bases between. CDR3 sequence: CASSHALSEQFF. In DNA form, the CDR3 reads TGTGCCAGCAGCCACGCGTTGAGTGAGCAGTTCTTC.

The chain links TRBV7-2 to TRBJ2-3; unclear D gene. CDR1 is SGHTA and CDR2 is FQGNSA in the germline V gene. The CDR3 covers 14 residues. The V end lost 5 bases, the J end lost 3 bases, and 12 bases lay between the germline ends. CDR3 nucleotides: TGTGCCAGCAGCCCATACGTTAGGACAGATACGCAGTATTTT. It codes for CASSPYVRTDTQYF.

In this sample, this clonotype turned up a few times. The V call is TRBV6-2 or TRBV6-3, the J call TRBJ1-1; 8 positions match TRBD1. The V segment lost 5 bases and the J segment 6 bases; nucleotides outside the gene matches: 5. The CDR3 runs to 13 residues. CDR1 is MNHEY, CDR2 SVGEGT, per germline. In DNA form, the CDR3 reads TGTGCCAGCAGTCCGCGGGACAGGCCTGAAGCTTTCTTT. Translating it yields CASSPRDRPEAFF.

This clonotype has only a few counts. This chain joins TRBV12-3 or TRBV12-4 and TRBJ1-6; TRBD1 agrees at 7 bases. Trimming removed 6 bases from V and 8 bases from J; junction bases left unmatched: 7. This CDR3 spans 14 amino acids. The CDR3: CASSTGTAYSPLHF. The CDR3, as DNA: TGTGCCAGCAGCACCGGGACAGCATATTCACCCCTCCACTTT.

Ten or more counts support this clonotype. V usage is TRBV4-3 and J usage is TRBJ2-5, with unresolved D. Trimming took off 3 bases at V and 4 bases at J, with 6 bases between the two ends. Germline CDR1 and CDR2: LGHNA and YSLEER. The CDR3 runs 12 residues. The CDR3 region is CASSQGRETQYF. CDR3 sequence (DNA): TGCGCCAGCAGCCAGGGAAGAGAGACCCAGTACTTC.